Following are 24 T cell receptor beta chains from one sample sequenced in a study of CXCR3-negative and CXCR3-positive naive CD8 T cells. UMI-tagged TRB cDNA libraries were built via 5' RACE. TCRdb reprocessed the 5' RACE reads, with one entry per CDR3 protein and no DNA. Recorded for this sample: under 70,000 distinct CDR3 sequences. The sample was memory CD8+ T cells from blood. These receptors all stem from a human donor in good health. Some clones in this sample may be carry-over from other donors' samples.

The chain links TRBV12-3 or TRBV12-4 to TRBJ1-1; no DNA is available, so the TRBD1 call from TCRdb remains unchecked. The CDR3 totals 12 residues. The CDR3 region is CASSPDGMQAFF.

This chain uses TRBV27 with TRBJ1-1. This CDR3 has 16 amino acids. Germline V gene lookup returns CDR1 MNHEY and CDR2 SMNVEV (reference sequence). Here the CDR3 reads CASSLAGSGWSTEAFF.

V usage is TRBV30 and J usage is TRBJ2-7. Germline loops: CDR1 GTSNPN, CDR2 SVGIG (reference sequence). The CDR3 covers 11 residues. The CDR3: CAWSDSYEQYF.

The chain carries TRBV3-1 and TRBJ2-1; TCRdb names TRBD2, which stays unverified in the absence of DNA. In germline, CDR1 is LGHDT, CDR2 YNNKEL (reference sequence). The CDR3 contains 16 residues. CDR3 in amino acids: CASSQDLAGGSNEQFF.

The chain uses TRBV29-1 and TRBJ1-1; the D call of TRBD1 rests on TCRdb alone, since no DNA is present to check it. Germline V CDR1 and CDR2: SQVTM, ANQGSEA. The CDR3 covers 12 residues. This CDR3 is CSAQHRGREAFF.

CDR3 sequence reads: CASSLMSLAGATGELFF. The chain joins TRBV28 to TRBJ2-2; TCRdb names TRBD2, which stays unverified in the absence of DNA. Germline V CDR1 and CDR2: MDHEN, SYDVKM. The CDR3 totals 17 residues.

The genes are TRBV14 and TRBJ1-2; without DNA, the TCRdb call of TRBD1 cannot be checked. The germline V gene encodes CDR1 SGHDN and CDR2 FVKESK. The CDR3 has 15 residues. CDR3 sequence: CASSQAEQATHPYTF.

The chain couples TRBV5-6 to TRBJ2-3. Germline lookup yields CDR1 SGHDT and CDR2 YYEEEE. This CDR3 is 11 amino acids long. CDR3: CASSFADTQYF. Based on the CDR3 plus reference TRBV5-6 and TRBJ2-3, the full variable domain is DAGVTQSPTHLIKTRGQQVTLRCSPKSGHDTVSWYQQALGQGPQFIFQYYEEEERQRGNFPDRFSGHQFPNYSSELNVNALLLGDSALYLCASSFADTQYFGPGTRLTVL.

The rearrangement joins TRBV9 to TRBJ2-2; TCRdb's assignment of TRBD1 cannot be checked, as there is no DNA. The length of the CDR3 is 13 residues. The germline gives CDR1 SGDLS, CDR2 YYNGEE. This CDR3 reads CASSTQGRGELFF.

The rearrangement joins TRBV29-1 to TRBJ1-2; TCRdb's assignment of TRBD1 cannot be checked, as there is no DNA. Per the germline V gene, CDR1 is SQVTM and CDR2 is ANQGSEA. This CDR3 contains 18 residues. CDR3 in amino acids: CSVEEVWGLPGAHYGYTF.

The CDR3 protein is CASSATTGLSEQYF. The chain couples TRBV2 to TRBJ2-7; TCRdb designates TRBD1, a call that cannot be tested without DNA. The CDR3 covers 14 residues. Germline values: CDR1 SNHLY, CDR2 FYNNEI.

The genes are TRBV29-1 and TRBJ2-3; TCRdb returns TRBD2, unconfirmable since there is no DNA. The CDR3 length is 15 residues. Germline-derived CDR1 and CDR2 are SQVTM and ANQGSEA. The chain's CDR3 is CSVVPTTTSTDTQYF.

The chain is built from TRBV6-2 or TRBV6-3 and TRBJ1-1; TCRdb designates TRBD1, a call that cannot be tested without DNA. Germline CDR1 reads MNHEY; CDR2 reads SVGEGT. The CDR3 totals 16 residues. The CDR3 loop is CASSYFVRGLDTEAFF.

The chain links TRBV2 to TRBJ2-1; TCRdb outputs TRBD2, but without DNA this stays unchecked. The CDR3 runs 15 residues. Germline CDR1 reads SNHLY; CDR2 reads FYNNEI. This chain's CDR3 is CASRTETSLHNEQFF.

The CDR3 spells CASSQSTGGPDTQYF. J is TRBJ2-3 and V is TRBV4-3; TCRdb proposes TRBD1, but this gene call is untestable without DNA. The germline V gene encodes CDR1 LGHNA and CDR2 YSLEER. The CDR3 consists of 15 residues.

The V gene is TRBV6-2 or TRBV6-3, the J gene TRBJ2-1. Germline V gene sequence: CDR1 MNHEY, CDR2 SVGEGT. The CDR3 totals 12 residues. The chain's CDR3 is CASSYGYDEQFF.

The chain is built from TRBV7-8 and TRBJ2-5; TCRdb outputs TRBD2, but without DNA this stays unchecked. From germline, CDR1 is SGHVS and CDR2 FQNEAQ. CDR3 length equals 15 residues. CDR3 amino acids: CASSSPGLLRETQYF.

This chain links TRBV6-6 with TRBJ2-3; checking the TCRdb D call of TRBD2 is not possible without DNA. CDR1 and CDR2 (germline): MNHNY, SVGAGI (reference sequence). The CDR3 loop spans 16 amino acids. CDR3 amino acids: CASSYVAHQGADTQYF.

The chain employs TRBV15 and TRBJ1-1; TCRdb returns TRBD1, unconfirmable since there is no DNA. The germline V gene encodes CDR1 LNHNV and CDR2 YYDKDF (reference sequence). The CDR3 length is 15 residues. CDR3 loop: CATSSLTGGDTEAFF.

The chain uses TRBV6-2 or TRBV6-3 and TRBJ1-1; TCRdb reports TRBD1, a call that lacks DNA to check it against. Germline-derived CDR1 and CDR2 are MNHEY and SVGEGT. The CDR3 is 19 residues long. CDR3 loop: CASKEYGWDRVTIGTEAFF.

V gene TRBV25-1 combines with J gene TRBJ1-5. Germline lookup yields CDR1 MGHDK and CDR2 SYGVNS. The CDR3 runs to 13 residues. The CDR3 loop is CARRGRGHQPQHF.

The rearrangement joins TRBV6-1 to TRBJ2-5; the TCRdb D gene call, TRBD2, has no DNA to confirm it. Germline V gene data show CDR1 as MNHNS and CDR2 as SASEGT. CDR3 length equals 15 residues. The CDR3 spells CASSEAAGGQETQYF.

The chain links TRBV2 to TRBJ2-3; the TCRdb D gene call, TRBD2, has no DNA to confirm it. CDR3 length equals 18 residues. Looked up from germline, CDR1 is SNHLY and CDR2 is FYNNEI. CDR3 residues: CASSHPSGLAGNQHTQYF.

The V and J genes are TRBV28 and TRBJ2-7; TCRdb lists TRBD2, though no DNA is available to test this call. The CDR3 runs to 12 residues. Germline-derived CDR1 and CDR2 are MDHEN and SYDVKM. CDR3: CASRTGAAEQYF.